The rows below give T cell receptor beta chains drawn from one sample of a study of blood T cells in healthy people across ages. TCRdb processed the 5' RACE reads anew with MiXCR; each CDR3 protein has one entry. The data hold some 730,000 distinct CDR3 sequences, with 22% observed a single time. Material for sequencing was blood. These receptors all come from a man between 65 and 79 years old in good health. CDR3s include the opening cysteine and the closing phenylalanine or tryptophan. The D gene is left open where the match is weak. For some rows the clone size is stated as once, few or many, or as a class when expanded; others skip it.

V	size	D	J	DNA	CDR3
TRBV29-1	few	-	TRBJ1-1	TGCAGCGCCAAACAGGGAGCCGAACGGACTGAAGCTTTCTTT	CSAKQGAERTEAFF
TRBV7-3	-	-	TRBJ2-2	TGTGCCAGCAGTCCTGGCTCACTCACGAACACCGGGGAGCTGTTTTTT	CASSPGSLTNTGELFF
TRBV11-2	few	TRBD1	TRBJ1-4	TGTGCCAGCTCGGGGACAGGGCTCGGAAAACTGTTTTTT	CASSGTGLGKLFF
TRBV7-8	-	TRBD1	TRBJ1-5	TGTGCCAGCAGCGACAGGGGTCATAGCAATCAGCCCCAGCATTTT	CASSDRGHSNQPQHF
TRBV20-1	-	-	TRBJ2-1	TGCAGTATACGACGGGACGGCAATGAGCAGTTCTTC	CSIRRDGNEQFF
TRBV5-6	few	-	TRBJ2-1	TGTGCCAGCAGCTTGTCGGGTCCCCTCAATGAGCAGTTCTTC	CASSLSGPLNEQFF
TRBV27	few	-	TRBJ1-2	TGTGCCAGCAGTTTCTTTGGTTCCAACTATCGCTACACCTTC	CASSFFGSNYRYTF
TRBV20-1	few	TRBD2	TRBJ2-1	TGCAGTGCTATCTCAGGACTAGCGGGAGTCCTTTCTGATGAGCAGTTCTTC	CSAISGLAGVLSDEQFF
TRBV6-6	-	-	TRBJ1-5	TGTGCCAGCAGCCGAGCCTCGAGTAGCAATCAGCCCCAGCATTTT	CASSRASSSNQPQHF
TRBV28	-	TRBD2	TRBJ2-6	TGTGCCAGCATGGCGGGGGGCTCTGGGGCCAACGTCCTGACTTTC	CASMAGGSGANVLTF
TRBV10-3	-	-	TRBJ2-4	TGTGCCATCAGCGAGACTGGACCGGCCAAAAACATTCAGTACTTC	CAISETGPAKNIQYF
TRBV7-9	-	TRBD2	TRBJ2-3	TGTGCCAGCAGCTTAGCGCCTAGCGGGGACACAGATACGCAGTATTTT	CASSLAPSGDTDTQYF
TRBV28	-	TRBD1	TRBJ2-3	TGTGCCACCCAGGGGGACAGCACAGATACGCAGTATTTT	CATQGDSTDTQYF
TRBV7-6	-	TRBD1	TRBJ2-7	TGTGCCAGCAGCTTCGGACAGGGTTACAATGAGCAGTTATTC	CASSFGQGYNEQLF
TRBV12-3/TRBV12-4	few	-	TRBJ1-2	TGTGCCAGCAGTTTAAGATCCGCTACGGCAGGCTACACCTTC	CASSLRSATAGYTF
TRBV12-3/TRBV12-4	-	TRBD2	TRBJ2-1	TGTGCCAGCAGTAGTACGGGAGGGCCGGGTGTACAGTTCTTC	CASSSTGGPGVQFF
TRBV6-6	many	TRBD1	TRBJ2-5	TGTGCCAGCAGTTATCTCAGCCAAATCACAGGGGGGGAGACCCAGTACTTC	CASSYLSQITGGETQYF
TRBV6-1	-	TRBD1	TRBJ1-4	TGTGCCAGCAGTGGCCGACAGGGCAGAAAACTGTTTTTT	CASSGRQGRKLFF
TRBV20-1	-	TRBD2	TRBJ2-2	TGCAGTGCTTATAGCGGGGACACCGGGGAGCTGTTTTTT	CSAYSGDTGELFF
TRBV2	-	-	TRBJ1-6	TGTGCCAGCAGGAGGGCGAATTCACCCCTCCACTTT	CASRRANSPLHF
TRBV29-1	many	-	TRBJ1-4	TGCAGCGTTGTTGTAGGGGCAACTAATGAAAAACTGTTTTTT	CSVVVGATNEKLFF
TRBV20-1	-	TRBD2	TRBJ2-1	TGCAGTGCTCAACTAGCGGGAAAGGTTAATGAGCAGTTCTTC	CSAQLAGKVNEQFF
TRBV20-1	-	TRBD2	TRBJ2-1	TGCAGTGCTGGGTCCGGGACTAGCAGAAATGAGCAGTTCTTC	CSAGSGTSRNEQFF